This TCR beta chain was captured by sequencing in a study of radiotherapy plus CTLA-4 blockade in lung cancer. Study as a whole: Patients showed objective responses in 18% of cases, and disease control was achieved by around 30%. Study outcomes and limitations: Peripheral blood showed expansion of tumor-derived TCR clones after radiotherapy and ipilimumab.

Sequenced by immunoSEQ multiplex PCR; TCRdb stores in-frame clones only, minus some. Among 83,000 or so clones listed, less than 90% were seen once. As to this clone: Its specificity is not known.

Sequenced here: peripheral blood, sampled from a patient treated with radiotherapy plus ipilimumab. This clonotype was sampled from a human donor with non-small cell lung cancer who had stable disease on radiotherapy plus ipilimumab.

Written as DNA, the CDR3 is TGTGCCAGCAGTTTAAGACAGGGTGCATATGGCTACACCTTC. Amino acid sequence: CASSLRQGAYGYTF. The chain has TRBV28 and TRBJ1-2; 7 bases line up with TRBD1. The CDR3 is made up of 14 amino acids. V shed 2 bases and J 5 bases; nucleotides not matched to a gene: 5. Germline lookup yields CDR1 MDHEN and CDR2 SYDVKM.